One sample yielded the 30 T cell receptor beta chains listed below, sequenced in a study of human T cells and chemical hapten exposure. TCRdb reprocessed the RACE reads with MiXCR, giving one entry per CDR3 protein. The table lists 150,000 to 200,000 distinct CDR3 sequences, 20% to 25% of them singletons, with approximately 6.7% in the top ten. Time point indicated: patch test 1, 2 weeks after DPC sensitization. Regarding treatment: therapeutic diphenylcyclopropenone sensitization with weekly scalp DPC. The source was whole blood, collected in connection with sensitization to the hapten diphenylcyclopropenone (DPC). These receptors originate from a woman aged 45-59 years with alopecia areata. Some clones in this sample may be carry-over from other donors' samples.

There are a few counts of this clonotype. The genes are TRBV21-1 and TRBJ1-6. TRBV21-1 is a pseudogene locus. This CDR3 comprises 14 residues. In DNA form, the CDR3 reads TGTGCCAGCAGACTACGGGAGGGTTCTTCACCCCTCCACTTT. This translates into CASRLREGSSPLHF.

A few counts support this clonotype. The genes are TRBV24-1 and TRBJ2-5, with D maybe TRBD2 (6 bases). CDR1 and CDR2 (germline): KGHDR, SFDVKD. V lost 8 bases and J lost 5, with 14 bases in between. There are 13 residues in the CDR3. CDR3 in amino acids: CATTDGGEETQYF. CDR3 bases: TGTGCCACCACGGACGGGGGAGAGGAGACCCAGTACTTC.

This clonotype was detected only once. This may stem from a read error, because a much larger clone lies one nucleotide away. J is TRBJ1-2 and V is TRBV29-1; tentative D call: TRBD1 (5 bases). This CDR3 is built from 15 residues. The V gene's germline CDR1 is SQVTM and CDR2 ANQGSEA. CDR3 DNA sequence: TGCAGCGTTGAAGATCTGAGGACAAGGTCCTATGGCTGCACCTTC. The encoded protein is CSVEDLRTRSYGCTF.

In its sample, this clonotype was seen once. The chain carries TRBV27 and TRBJ2-7; 7 bases align to TRBD2. The V gene's germline CDR1 is MNHEY and CDR2 SMNVEV (reference sequence). The V gene end was trimmed by 6 bases and the J gene end by 2 bases; junction bases not matched to a gene: 16. The CDR3 length is 17 residues. The CDR3 sequence is CASRVAWAGRVTYEQYF. The CDR3 DNA sequence: TGTGCCAGCAGAGTTGCTTGGGCAGGGAGGGTGACCTACGAGCAGTACTTC.

Comment on this clonotype: A much larger clone lies a single base off, so this may be a read error. The gene calls are TRBV5-1 and TRBJ2-7; a possible D gene is TRBD2 (6 bases). Germline CDR1 reads SGHRS; CDR2 reads YFSETQ. The CDR3 contains 14 residues. The CDR3 nucleotides read TGCGCCGGCAGCTTTTTAGGCGGGACCTACGAGCAGTACTTC. Its translation: CAGSFLGGTYEQYF.

The V gene is TRBV6-2 or TRBV6-3, the J gene TRBJ2-1, with 7 nucleotides matching TRBD1. The CDR3 has 13 residues. Trimming cost V 5 bases and J 8 bases; bases outside gene matches: 6. Germline-derived CDR1 and CDR2 are MNHEY and SVGEGT. The CDR3 loop is CASSKTGLDEQFF. CDR3 DNA sequence: TGTGCCAGCAGTAAGACAGGGTTGGATGAGCAGTTCTTC.

The V and J genes are TRBV7-8 and TRBJ2-1; TRBD1 might be the D (5 bases). This CDR3 region has 15 residues. The V end was cut by 2 bases, the J end by 5 bases, with 13 bases between. Germline lookup yields CDR1 SGHVS and CDR2 FQNEAQ. CDR3 nucleotides: TGTGCCAGCAGCTTATCCCAGGGAAAGAACAATGAGCAGTTCTTC. It yields the protein CASSLSQGKNNEQFF.

The chain recombines TRBV29-1 with TRBJ2-1, with D maybe TRBD1 (6 bases). Germline V gene data show CDR1 as SQVTM and CDR2 as ANQGSEA. The CDR3 extends over 14 amino acids. V lost 4 bases and J 4 bases, leaving 14 bases between the germline ends. CDR3 amino acids: CSVGLGGTYNEQFF. The CDR3 DNA reads as TGCAGCGTTGGTCTAGGGGGAACTTACAATGAGCAGTTCTTC.

This clonotype was seen more than once but under ten times. This chain joins TRBV7-9 and TRBJ2-5; weak D call: TRBD1 (6 bases). Germline-derived CDR1 and CDR2 are SEHNR and FQNEAQ (reference sequence). CDR3 size: 15 residues. With 5 bases removed from V and 2 bases from J, the gap between germline ends came to 15 bases. The CDR3 reads CASSTTNQGQETQYF. The CDR3 nucleotides are TGTGCCAGCAGCACCACAAACCAGGGGCAAGAGACCCAGTACTTC.

The chain joins TRBV5-6 to TRBJ2-1, with TRBD2 matching over 7 bases. Germline V lookup: CDR1 SGHDT, CDR2 YYEEEE. The CDR3 contains 13 residues. V dropped 4 bases and J dropped 9; count of bases not matched to a gene: 7. In DNA form, the CDR3 reads TGTGCCAGCAGCCCCGGCGGCGGGAGTGAGCAGTTCTTC. Amino acid sequence: CASSPGGGSEQFF.

The chain combines TRBV12-3 or TRBV12-4 with TRBJ2-1; perhaps TRBD2 as D (6 bases). Trimming cost V 6 bases and J 6 bases, with 18 bases left between them. The CDR3 length is 15 residues. The CDR3 DNA reads as TGTGCCAGCAGCCCGACTAGTATGGTTGGCAATGAGCAGTTCTTC. The encoded protein is CASSPTSMVGNEQFF.

V and J are TRBV20-1 and TRBJ2-3, with 9 bases fitting TRBD2. The germline V gene encodes CDR1 DFQATT and CDR2 SNEGSKA (reference sequence). The CDR3 consists of 15 residues. J gave up 1 base and V 5 bases, and 7 bases lay outside the gene matches. CDR3 loop: CSAYLAGDGTDTQYF. CDR3 nucleotides: TGCAGTGCTTATTTAGCGGGAGACGGCACAGATACGCAGTATTTT.

The chain has TRBV20-1 and TRBJ1-2; perhaps TRBD1 as D (5 bases). V lost 3 bases, J lost 2 bases, and 7 bases lay in between. The V gene's germline CDR1 is DFQATT and CDR2 SNEGSKA (reference sequence). There are 12 residues in the CDR3. The CDR3 DNA is TGCAGTGCTAGGGGGGGGAACTATGGCTACACCTTC. It specifies CSARGGNYGYTF.

J is TRBJ1-2 and V is TRBV20-1, with D maybe TRBD1 (5 bases). CDR1 is DFQATT and CDR2 is SNEGSKA in the germline V gene (reference sequence). This CDR3 has 11 amino acids. Trimming removed 6 bases from V and 9 bases from J, with 14 bases in between. The CDR3 DNA sequence: TGCAGTGCCTTAGACAGTCTCCGCTACACCTTC. Protein sequence: CSALDSLRYTF.

In this sample, this clonotype turned up a few times. The rearrangement uses TRBV4-1 and TRBJ1-1; TRBD1 matches 9 bases. The trim removed 3 bases at V and 4 bases at J, leaving 6 bases unmatched. From germline, CDR1 is MGHRA and CDR2 YSYEKL. The CDR3 length is 15 residues. In DNA, the CDR3 is TGCGCCAGCAGCCATGTACAGGGGGCCGGCACTGAAGCTTTCTTT. Protein product: CASSHVQGAGTEAFF.

The V gene is TRBV27, the J gene TRBJ1-2; no definite D call. This CDR3 has 15 amino acids. Trimming took off 3 bases at V and 5 bases at J, with 16 bases between the two ends. Germline lookup yields CDR1 MNHEY and CDR2 SMNVEV (reference sequence). This CDR3 reads CASSFSVSALYGYTF. In DNA form, the CDR3 reads TGTGCCAGCAGTTTTAGCGTATCAGCACTATATGGCTACACCTTC.

The rearrangement uses TRBV7-2 and TRBJ2-6; TRBD2 is a possible D gene (5 bases). The CDR3 is made up of 15 amino acids. Germline CDR1 SGHTA, CDR2 FQGNSA. The V gene lost 6 bases and the J gene lost 0 bases, with 9 bases spanning the gap. The CDR3 DNA sequence: TGTGCCAGCAGTCTCGGGATCTCTGGGGCCAACGTCCTGACTTTC. It yields the protein CASSLGISGANVLTF. Combining the CDR3 with reference TRBV7-2 and TRBJ2-6 gives the whole variable domain GAGVSQSPSNKVTEKGKDVELRCDPISGHTALYWYRQSLGQGLEFLIYFQGNSAPDKSGLPSDRFSAERTGGSVSTLTIQRTQQEDSAVYLCASSLGISGANVLTFGAGSRLTVL.

This clonotype was detected only a few times. The chain is built from TRBV12-3 or TRBV12-4 and TRBJ1-1, with D possibly matching TRBD1 (6 bases). This CDR3 spans 13 amino acids. The V and J ends lost 5 bases and 5 bases respectively, with 12 bases between them. The CDR3 here is CASSTTGRTEAFF. The CDR3 DNA is TGTGCCAGCAGTACTACAGGGAGGACTGAAGCTTTCTTT.

This clonotype appeared a few times. The chain joins TRBV24-1 to TRBJ2-1; D is possibly TRBD2 (6 bases). The V end lost 4 bases, the J end lost 4 bases, and 16 bases lay between the germline ends. Germline V CDR1 and CDR2: KGHDR, SFDVKD. This CDR3 is 16 amino acids long. CDR3: CATSEDPGRGYNEQFF. CDR3 DNA sequence: TGTGCCACCAGTGAAGATCCCGGGAGAGGTTACAATGAGCAGTTCTTC.

This clonotype was seen more than once but under ten times. The V and J genes are TRBV11-2 and TRBJ2-2; 13 nucleotides line up with TRBD2. This CDR3 is 18 amino acids long. The J segment lost 1 base and the V segment lost 5 bases, leaving 7 bases of the junction unmatched. CDR1 and CDR2 from the germline V gene are SGHAT and FQNNGV. The CDR3 spells CASSPRTSGSGNTGELFF. The CDR3 DNA follows: TGTGCCAGCAGCCCGCGGACTAGCGGGAGTGGGAACACCGGGGAGCTGTTTTTT.

This chain joins TRBV20-1 and TRBJ2-2; D is perhaps TRBD1 or TRBD2 (6 bases each). CDR3 size: 16 residues. The V gene's germline CDR1 is DFQATT and CDR2 SNEGSKA (reference sequence). The ends were cut back, 1 base at V and 3 bases at J, with 15 bases in the middle. The CDR3 region is CSARVMGGGHTGELFF. CDR3 DNA: TGCAGTGCTAGAGTGATGGGGGGCGGACACACCGGGGAGCTGTTTTTT.

The chain uses TRBV29-1 and TRBJ2-7, with D uncertain. The germline CDR1 and CDR2 sequences are SQVTM and ANQGSEA. The CDR3 is 14 amino acids. The germline V and J ends were trimmed by 3 bases and 6 bases, with 18 bases remaining between them. CDR3 in amino acids: CSVEVATHASEQYF. The CDR3 coding sequence is TGCAGCGTTGAGGTAGCTACACATGCCTCCGAGCAGTACTTC.

V gene TRBV4-1 combines with J gene TRBJ1-6, with 7 bases matching TRBD1. Germline V gives CDR1 MGHRA, CDR2 YSYEKL. This CDR3 has 18 amino acids. Trimming cost V 0 bases and J 9 bases; bases outside gene matches: 14. CDR3 sequence reads: CASSQDLPGQSWGSPLHF. The CDR3 DNA reads as TGCGCCAGCAGCCAAGATCTTCCGGGACAGTCTTGGGGTTCACCCCTCCACTTT.

With respect to this clonotype: A read error is possible here, since a much larger clone lies one base away. The V gene is TRBV29-1, the J gene TRBJ1-1; D possibly corresponds to TRBD1 (6 bases). The germline V gene has CDR1 SQVTM and CDR2 ANQGSEA. V gave up 5 bases and J gave up 2 bases, with 15 bases separating them. CDR3 length equals 14 residues. CDR3 bases: TGCAGCGTTAGAGGGAGACAGGTAAACACTGAAGCTTTCTTT. Translated, it gives CSVRGRQVNTEAFF.

A few counts support this clonotype. The V and J genes are TRBV24-1 and TRBJ1-5; 7 nucleotides line up with TRBD1. V lost 8 bases and J lost 3; bases outside the gene matches: 9. The CDR3 runs 15 residues. From germline, CDR1 is KGHDR and CDR2 SFDVKD. The CDR3 DNA follows: TGTGCCACCATGACAACAGGGGCTAACAATCAGCCCCAGCATTTT. This encodes CATMTTGANNQPQHF.

This clonotype has a handful of counts. The genes are TRBV11-1 and TRBJ1-1; D ambiguous. With 4 bases removed from V and 5 bases from J, the gap between germline ends came to 14 bases. CDR1 is SGHAT and CDR2 is FQDESV in the germline V gene (reference sequence). The CDR3 contains 14 residues. The CDR3 nucleotides are TGTGCCAGCAGCTCATACAAGGGCGGGACTGAAGCTTTCTTT. This sequence encodes CASSSYKGGTEAFF.

The chain uses TRBV29-1 and TRBJ1-3; D is uncertain. V dropped 6 bases and J dropped 0 bases, with 6 bases sitting between them. Germline CDR1 reads SQVTM; CDR2 reads ANQGSEA. The CDR3 totals 12 residues. CDR3 in DNA: TGCAGCGTACAGTCCTCTGGAAACACCATATATTTT. Protein product: CSVQSSGNTIYF.

This clonotype was found a few times. The rearrangement joins TRBV9 to TRBJ1-6; perhaps TRBD1 as D (5 bases). Germline lookup yields CDR1 SGDLS and CDR2 YYNGEE. Trimming stripped 0 bases from V and 7 bases from J, with 8 bases between. The CDR3 length is 14 residues. For the CDR3, the DNA is TGTGCCAGCAGCGTAGAGTCAGGGAATTCACCCCTCCACTTT. This encodes CASSVESGNSPLHF.

There are a few counts of this clonotype. V and J are TRBV20-1 and TRBJ2-7; D possibly matches TRBD1 or TRBD2 (5 bases each). Germline CDR1 is DFQATT and CDR2 is SNEGSKA (reference sequence). The germline V and J ends were trimmed by 0 bases and 5 bases, with 14 bases remaining between them. This CDR3 contains 14 residues. The CDR3 spells CSARDRQRGHEQYF. Here the CDR3 DNA reads TGCAGTGCTAGAGATAGACAGAGGGGCCACGAGCAGTACTTC.

V gene TRBV3-1 combines with J gene TRBJ2-2; D uncertain. The CDR3 covers 16 residues. CDR1 is LGHDT, CDR2 YNNKEL, per germline (reference sequence). V was cut by 1 base and J by 7 bases, with 16 bases left in between. CDR3 in DNA: TGTGCCAGCAGCCAAGGTTTGGCAGGCAGAAGCGGGGAGCTGTTTTTT. This translates into CASSQGLAGRSGELFF.